A single sample is the source of the 25 T cell receptor beta chains below, sequenced in a study of T cell repertoires in cytomegalovirus infection. TCRdb itself ran the reads through MiXCR, one entry per CDR3 protein. The sample consists of around 740,000 distinct CDR3 sequences, roughly a third of them appearing once. Material: PBMCs. The receptor source for this set is a human donor in good health (CMV status not recorded). Some clones in this sample may be carry-over from other donors' samples.

V and J are TRBV7-9 and TRBJ2-7; D perhaps matches TRBD1 (5 bases). The germline V gene encodes CDR1 SEHNR and CDR2 FQNEAQ (reference sequence). This CDR3 is built from 16 residues. V lost 5 bases, J lost 4 bases, and 21 bases lay in between. In DNA, the CDR3 is TGTGCCAGCAGCCCTCCAGGGTGGCAGGGTGGGTACGAGCAGTACTTC. It encodes CASSPPGWQGGYEQYF.

The CDR3 DNA follows: TGTGCCATCAGGACAGGGGGGCGCGGGGCAGATACGCAGTATTTT. It translates to CAIRTGGRGADTQYF. V and J are TRBV28 and TRBJ2-3; 10 nucleotides align to TRBD1. J was trimmed by 4 bases and V by 10 bases; bases with no gene match: 11. CDR1 is MDHEN, CDR2 SYDVKM, per germline. The CDR3 extends over 15 amino acids.

This clonotype was seen a handful of times. J is TRBJ2-1 and V is TRBV12-5; D possibly corresponds to TRBD2 (7 bases). The CDR3 sequence is 14 residues long. V lost 3 bases to trimming and J lost 4 bases, with 10 bases between them. Germline-derived CDR1 and CDR2 are LGHNT and FRNRAP. CDR3 coding DNA: TGTGCTAGTGGTTTTGGGGGGGCTTACAATGAGCAGTTCTTC. Translating it yields CASGFGGAYNEQFF.

The chain joins TRBV6-6 to TRBJ2-7; D not certain. This CDR3 contains 18 residues. The ends were cut back, 2 bases at V and 3 bases at J, with 23 bases in the middle. From germline, CDR1 is MNHNY and CDR2 SVGAGI (reference sequence). The CDR3 nucleotides are TGTGCCAGCAGTTACGGCCAGGTGGGCGGCCCGAACGACTACGAGCAGTACTTC. Its translation is CASSYGQVGGPNDYEQYF.

This chain uses TRBV6-1 with TRBJ1-2; tentatively, D is TRBD1 (6 bases). V lost 2 bases and J 6 bases, leaving 16 bases between the germline ends. The CDR3 runs to 15 residues. CDR1 is MNHNS, CDR2 SASEGT, per germline. The CDR3 region is CASSETRGVLDGYTF. The CDR3 bases are TGTGCCAGCAGTGAAACCAGGGGCGTTTTAGATGGCTACACCTTC.

This clonotype came up many times. The V gene is TRBV28, the J gene TRBJ1-5; D may be TRBD1 (5 bases). The CDR3 length is 14 residues. V shed 5 bases and J shed 4 bases, with 12 bases lying between them. Per germline, CDR1 MDHEN and CDR2 SYDVKM. The CDR3 bases are TGTGCCAGCAGTCCCCCCGGGGGGAATCAGCCCCAGCATTTT. The encoded protein is CASSPPGGNQPQHF.

The CDR3 region has the DNA TGTGCCAGCAGCCAAGCGAGCCTGGGTGAGCAGTTCTTC. Its protein is CASSQASLGEQFF. This sequence joins TRBV14 and TRBJ2-1; D gene uncertain. Germline V gene data show CDR1 as SGHDN and CDR2 as FVKESK. The V end was cut by 1 base, the J end by 9 bases, with 10 bases between. The CDR3 runs to 13 residues.

This sequence joins TRBV28 and TRBJ1-1, with a possible D match to TRBD1 (6 bases). CDR3 length: 17 residues. Germline lookup yields CDR1 MDHEN and CDR2 SYDVKM. V lost 3 bases, J lost 1 base, and 18 bases lay in between. In DNA, the CDR3 is TGTGCCAGCAGTTTCCCCAAAGGGGGTACCTCGAACACTGAAGCTTTCTTT. Translated, it gives CASSFPKGGTSNTEAFF.

In this sample, this clonotype turned up many times. V usage is TRBV28 and J usage is TRBJ1-1; D is unresolved. The CDR3 has 14 residues. In germline, CDR1 is MDHEN, CDR2 SYDVKM. Trimming shortened V by 3 bases and J by 3 bases, and 11 bases separated the two germline ends. CDR3 DNA sequence: TGTGCCAGCAGTTTCCCTGGGGTTGACACTGAAGCTTTCTTT. Its translation: CASSFPGVDTEAFF.

At least ten counts were recorded for this clonotype. The chain links TRBV7-9 to TRBJ2-1, with a weak D call TRBD2 (6 bases). Germline V gives CDR1 SEHNR, CDR2 FQNEAQ (reference sequence). The length of the CDR3 is 14 residues. Trimming removed 5 bases from V and 7 bases from J, with 15 bases in between. Written as DNA, the CDR3 is TGTGCCAGCAGCGACGCCGGGAGATCAAATGAGCAGTTCTTC. Translating it yields CASSDAGRSNEQFF.

This clonotype was detected a few times. The chain employs TRBV12-3 or TRBV12-4 and TRBJ1-2; D is uncertain. This CDR3 has 13 amino acids. Trimming cost V 0 bases and J 8 bases, with 10 bases left between them. CDR3 nucleotides: TGTGCCAGCAGTTTAGCCGGCCCTGGAGGCTACACCTTC. Protein sequence: CASSLAGPGGYTF.

The V and J genes are TRBV5-6 and TRBJ2-7; D tentatively fits TRBD1 or TRBD2 (5 bases each). Looked up from germline, CDR1 is SGHDT and CDR2 is YYEEEE. Trimming removed 4 bases from V and 3 bases from J, with 17 bases in between. The CDR3 is 15 amino acids. CDR3 protein: CASSPPTGTHYEQYF. Here the CDR3 DNA reads TGTGCCAGCAGCCCACCAACGGGGACCCACTACGAGCAGTACTTC.

The chain uses TRBV6-6 and TRBJ2-5; 12 nucleotides match TRBD1. Trimming at V came to 2 bases and at J to 0 bases, leaving 4 bases not matched to a gene. CDR1 and CDR2 (germline): MNHNY, SVGAGI (reference sequence). This CDR3 spans 17 amino acids. The CDR3 coding sequence is TGTGCCAGCAGTTACCGGGGACAGGGGGCTGACCAAGAGACCCAGTACTTC. This encodes CASSYRGQGADQETQYF.

The chain combines TRBV5-6 with TRBJ2-5; D unresolved. V was shortened by 2 bases and J by 2 bases, with 10 bases between the two germline ends. Germline lookup yields CDR1 SGHDT and CDR2 YYEEEE. The CDR3 covers 14 residues. CDR3: CASSLFIGQETQYF. The CDR3 DNA reads as TGTGCCAGCAGCTTATTTATCGGTCAAGAGACCCAGTACTTC.

This clonotype turned up a few times. This chain joins TRBV2 and TRBJ2-5, with D hard to call. Germline V gives CDR1 SNHLY, CDR2 FYNNEI. This CDR3 has 13 residues. The ends were cut back, 6 bases at V and 4 bases at J, with 12 bases in the middle. The CDR3 is CASSPRTLETQYF. CDR3 DNA sequence: TGTGCCAGCAGCCCCCGAACCCTAGAGACCCAGTACTTC.

This clonotype was counted between two and nine times. The CDR3 is CASSLNGAGHRTDTQYF. The CDR3, as DNA: TGTGCCAGCAGCTTAAACGGGGCAGGGCATCGGACAGATACGCAGTATTTT. The V gene is TRBV7-3, the J gene TRBJ2-3, with D perhaps TRBD1 or TRBD2 (5 bases each). V lost 1 base to trimming and J lost 3 bases, with 17 bases between them. This CDR3 has 17 amino acids. The germline CDR1 and CDR2 sequences are SGHTA and FQGTGA.

The rearrangement links TRBV20-1 to TRBJ2-3; a possible D gene is TRBD2 (6 bases). CDR1 DFQATT and CDR2 SNEGSKA come from the germline V gene (reference sequence). CDR3 length: 13 amino acids. V was clipped by 6 bases and J by 5 bases, with 15 bases between them. The DNA for the CDR3 is TGCAGTGCATGGAGGAGGGGCCGAGATACGCAGTATTTT. This encodes CSAWRRGRDTQYF.

Comment on this clonotype: Given the absence of the conserved phenylalanine or tryptophan at the CDR3 end, a read error is likely. The V call is TRBV11-3, the J call TRBJ2-2; D is perhaps TRBD1 (6 bases). V was clipped by 4 bases and J by 3 bases, with 15 bases between them. The CDR3 is 16 residues long. CDR1 and CDR2 from the germline V gene are SGHNT and YENEEA. CDR3 residues: CASSSWDTGDTGELFL. In nucleotides, the CDR3 is TGTGCCAGCAGCTCGTGGGACACCGGGGACACCGGGGAGCTGTTTTTG.

Note on this clonotype: This likely came from a read error, as a far larger clone is one base away. This sequence joins TRBV7-6 and TRBJ1-5; D unclear. Germline CDR1 SGHVS, CDR2 FNYEAQ. The CDR3 extends over 14 amino acids. Here the CDR3 reads CASSLEGSNQPKHF. CDR3 bases: TGTGCCAGCAGCTTAGAAGGGAGCAATCAGCCCAAGCATTTT.

The rearrangement links TRBV20-1 to TRBJ1-5; D is possibly TRBD1 (6 bases). CDR1 and CDR2 from the germline V gene are DFQATT and SNEGSKA (reference sequence). The germline V and J ends were trimmed by 0 bases and 2 bases, with 11 bases remaining between them. The CDR3 length is 15 residues. The CDR3 sequence: CSAREGAGGNQPQHF. The CDR3, as DNA: TGCAGTGCTAGAGAGGGGGCCGGGGGCAATCAGCCCCAGCATTTT.

CDR3 loop: CSASGRGLEQPQHF. The DNA of the CDR3 is TGCAGTGCTAGTGGCAGGGGCCTAGAACAGCCCCAGCATTTT. The rearrangement joins TRBV20-1 to TRBJ1-5; D may be TRBD1 (6 bases). Trimming pared 3 bases from V and 7 bases from J, leaving 16 bases between. Germline V gene lookup returns CDR1 DFQATT and CDR2 SNEGSKA (reference sequence). The CDR3 extends over 14 amino acids.

The V and J genes are TRBV7-6 and TRBJ1-1; 11 nucleotides match TRBD1. Looked up from germline, CDR1 is SGHVS and CDR2 is FNYEAQ. The CDR3 consists of 16 residues. The V gene end was trimmed by 5 bases and the J gene end by 2 bases; junction bases not matched to a gene: 7. The DNA for the CDR3 is TGTGCCAGCAGCCCAATCCGGACAGGGGGCAACACTGAAGCTTTCTTT. This translates into CASSPIRTGGNTEAFF. Drawing the rest from reference TRBV7-6 and TRBJ1-1, the complete variable domain is GAGVSQSPRYKVTKRGQDVALRCDPISGHVSLYWYRQALGQGPEFLTYFNYEAQQDKSGLPNDRFSAERPEGSISTLTIQRTEQRDSAMYRCASSPIRTGGNTEAFFGQGTRLTVV.

The table lists this clonotype with a few counts. The chain couples TRBV7-6 to TRBJ2-3, with D tentatively TRBD2 (6 bases). The CDR3 has 17 amino acids. Germline-derived CDR1 and CDR2 are SGHVS and FNYEAQ. V gave up 5 bases and J gave up 2 bases, with 20 bases separating them. CDR3 in DNA: TGTGCCAGCAGCCCCCTAAATCCGACTAGTCCCACAGATACGCAGTATTTT. It specifies CASSPLNPTSPTDTQYF.

The chain has TRBV4-1 and TRBJ1-6; 11 bases match TRBD1. Trimming at V came to 4 bases and at J to 0 bases, leaving 8 bases not matched to a gene. From germline, CDR1 is MGHRA and CDR2 YSYEKL. The CDR3 extends over 19 amino acids. The CDR3 sequence: CASSLRDRGGGSYNSPLHF. CDR3 sequence (DNA): TGCGCCAGCAGCCTCCGGGACAGGGGGGGCGGCTCCTATAATTCACCCCTCCACTTT.

This clonotype was observed a few times. V and J are TRBV27 and TRBJ2-5, with a tentative D call TRBD2 (6 bases). CDR1 is MNHEY, CDR2 SMNVEV, per germline (reference sequence). V lost 6 bases, J lost 5 bases, and 22 bases lay in between. The CDR3 length is 16 residues. The CDR3: CASSPAPGSRGETQYF. As DNA, the CDR3 is TGTGCCAGCAGCCCTGCTCCGGGATCCCGGGGGGAGACCCAGTACTTC.